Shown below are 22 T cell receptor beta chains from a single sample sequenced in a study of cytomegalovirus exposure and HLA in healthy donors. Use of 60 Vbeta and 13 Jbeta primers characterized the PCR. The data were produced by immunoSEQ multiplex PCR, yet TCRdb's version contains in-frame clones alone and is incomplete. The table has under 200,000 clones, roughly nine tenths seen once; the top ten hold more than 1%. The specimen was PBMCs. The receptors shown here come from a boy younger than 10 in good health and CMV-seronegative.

The DNA of the CDR3 is TGTGCCAGCAGTTCCTGGACGGGAAATTCCTACGAGCAGTACTTC. Its protein product is CASSSWTGNSYEQYF. The chain uses TRBV6-5 and TRBJ2-5; the D gene is possibly TRBD2 (5 bases). The DNA end is more similar to TRBJ2-7, so the J call may be wrong. Germline-derived CDR1 and CDR2 are MNHEY and SVGAGI. The CDR3 has 15 residues.

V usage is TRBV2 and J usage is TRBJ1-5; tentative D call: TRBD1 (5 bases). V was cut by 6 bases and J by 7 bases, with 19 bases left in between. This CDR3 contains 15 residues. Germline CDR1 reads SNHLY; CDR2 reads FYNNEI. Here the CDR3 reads CASRNVNQGWQPQHF. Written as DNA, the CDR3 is TGTGCCAGCAGGAACGTCAACCAGGGATGGCAGCCCCAGCATTTT. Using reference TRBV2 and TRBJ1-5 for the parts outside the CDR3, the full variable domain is EPEVTQTPSHQVTQMGQEVILRCVPISNHLYFYWYRQILGQKVEFLVSFYNNEISEKSEIFDDQFSVERPDGSNFTLKIRSTKLEDSAMYFCASRNVNQGWQPQHFGDGTRLSIL.

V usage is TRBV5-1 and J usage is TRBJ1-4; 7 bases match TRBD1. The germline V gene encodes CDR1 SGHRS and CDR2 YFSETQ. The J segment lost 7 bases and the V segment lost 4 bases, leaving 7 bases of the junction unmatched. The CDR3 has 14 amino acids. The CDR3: CASSRQGEVEKLFF. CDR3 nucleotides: TGCGCCAGCAGCCGACAGGGAGAGGTTGAAAAACTGTTTTTT.

The chain's CDR3 is CASSTDATNEKLFF. Here the CDR3 DNA reads TGTGCCAGCAGCACAGATGCAACTAATGAAAAACTGTTTTTT. The V call is TRBV7-9, the J call TRBJ1-4; D not certain. The germline V gene has CDR1 SEHNR and CDR2 FQNEAQ (reference sequence). Between the trimmed V and J ends, which lost 5 bases and 0 bases, there was a span of 7 bases. CDR3 length: 14 residues.

The CDR3 nucleotides are TGTGCCAGCAGCGACGCCGGGACAGGGGGCTACGAGCAGTACTTC. It encodes CASSDAGTGGYEQYF. The chain uses TRBV27 and TRBJ2-5; 11 nucleotides align to TRBD1. The J call may be faulty, since TRBJ2-7 better matches the DNA end. Germline CDR1 MNHEY, CDR2 SMNVEV (reference sequence). This CDR3 is 15 amino acids long.

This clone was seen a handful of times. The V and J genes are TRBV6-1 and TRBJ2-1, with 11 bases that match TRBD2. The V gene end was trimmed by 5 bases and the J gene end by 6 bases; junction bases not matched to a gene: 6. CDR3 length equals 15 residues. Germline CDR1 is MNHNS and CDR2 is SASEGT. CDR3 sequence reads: CASSPLAGGPNEQFF. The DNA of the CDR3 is TGTGCCAGCAGTCCGTTAGCGGGAGGGCCCAATGAGCAGTTCTTC.

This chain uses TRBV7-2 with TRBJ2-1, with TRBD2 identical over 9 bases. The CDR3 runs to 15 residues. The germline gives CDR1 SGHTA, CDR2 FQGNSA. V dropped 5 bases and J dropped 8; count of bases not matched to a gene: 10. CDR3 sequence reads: CASSRLVAGVYEQFF. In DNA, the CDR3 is TGTGCCAGCAGCCGTTTGGTAGCGGGAGTCTATGAGCAGTTCTTC.

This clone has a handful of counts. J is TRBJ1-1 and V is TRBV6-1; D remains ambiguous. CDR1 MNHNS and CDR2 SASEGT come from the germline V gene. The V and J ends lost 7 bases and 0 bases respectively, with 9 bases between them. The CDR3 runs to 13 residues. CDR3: CASTIHLNTEAFF. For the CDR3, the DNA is TGTGCCAGCACCATACACCTGAACACTGAAGCTTTCTTT.

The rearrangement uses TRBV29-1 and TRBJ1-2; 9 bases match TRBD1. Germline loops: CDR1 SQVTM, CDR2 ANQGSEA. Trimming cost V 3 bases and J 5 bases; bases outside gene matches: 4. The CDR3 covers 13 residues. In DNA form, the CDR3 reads TGCAGCGTTGAGGCCGGGACAGGGTATGGCTACACCTTC. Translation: CSVEAGTGYGYTF.

CDR3 DNA: TGTGCCAGCAGCGTAGTGGGGCAGCCGAACACCGGGGAGCTGTTTTTT. Encoded protein: CASSVVGQPNTGELFF. The genes are TRBV9 and TRBJ2-2, with a weak D call TRBD1 (5 bases). Germline lookup yields CDR1 SGDLS and CDR2 YYNGEE. Trimming took 0 bases from V and 0 from J, leaving 9 bases between them. This CDR3 spans 16 amino acids.

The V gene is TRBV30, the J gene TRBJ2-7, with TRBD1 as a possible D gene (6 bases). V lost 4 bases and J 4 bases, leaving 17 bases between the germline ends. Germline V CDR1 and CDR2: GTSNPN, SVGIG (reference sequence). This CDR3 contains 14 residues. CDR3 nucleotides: TGTGCCTGGATGGGCAGGGGCAATAGATACGAGCAGTACTTC. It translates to CAWMGRGNRYEQYF.

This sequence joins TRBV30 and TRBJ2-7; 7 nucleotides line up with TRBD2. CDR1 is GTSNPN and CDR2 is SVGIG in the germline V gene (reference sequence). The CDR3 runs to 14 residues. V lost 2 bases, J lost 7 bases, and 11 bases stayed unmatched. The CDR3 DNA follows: TGTGCCTGGAGTAAAACGGGACTACGAACTGAGCAGTACTTC. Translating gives CAWSKTGLRTEQYF.

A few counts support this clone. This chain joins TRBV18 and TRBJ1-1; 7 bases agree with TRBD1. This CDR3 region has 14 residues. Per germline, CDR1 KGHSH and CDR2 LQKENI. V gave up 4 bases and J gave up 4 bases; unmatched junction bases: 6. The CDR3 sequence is CASSLDRVGTEAFF. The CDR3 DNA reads TGTGCCAGCTCACTTGACAGGGTGGGCACTGAAGCTTTCTTT.

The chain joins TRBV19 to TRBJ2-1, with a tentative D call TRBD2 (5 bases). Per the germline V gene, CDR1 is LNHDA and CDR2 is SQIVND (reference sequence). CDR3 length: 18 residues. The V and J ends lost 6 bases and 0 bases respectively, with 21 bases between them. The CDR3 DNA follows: TGTGCCAGTAGCCATGGTGGAGGAACCTTTAGCTCCTACAATGAGCAGTTCTTC. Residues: CASSHGGGTFSSYNEQFF.

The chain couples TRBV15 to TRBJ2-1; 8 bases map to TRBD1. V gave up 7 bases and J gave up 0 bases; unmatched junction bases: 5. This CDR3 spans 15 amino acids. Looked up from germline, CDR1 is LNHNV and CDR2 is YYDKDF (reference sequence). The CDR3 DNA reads TGTGCCACCAATCCAGGGGGCAGCTCCTACAATGAGCAGTTCTTC. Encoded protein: CATNPGGSSYNEQFF. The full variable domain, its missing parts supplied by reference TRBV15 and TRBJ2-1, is DAMVIQNPRYQVTQFGKPVTLSCSQTLNHNVMYWYQQKSSQAPKLLFHYYDKDFNNEADTPDNFQSRRPNTSFCFLDIRSPGLGDTAMYLCATNPGGSSYNEQFFGPGTRLTVL.

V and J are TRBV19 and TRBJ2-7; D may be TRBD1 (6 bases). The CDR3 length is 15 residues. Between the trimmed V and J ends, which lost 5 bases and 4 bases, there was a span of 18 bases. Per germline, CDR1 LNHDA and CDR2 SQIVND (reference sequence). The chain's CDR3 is CASSGTAGTPYEQYF. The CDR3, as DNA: TGTGCCAGTAGTGGGACCGCCGGGACACCTTACGAGCAGTACTTC.

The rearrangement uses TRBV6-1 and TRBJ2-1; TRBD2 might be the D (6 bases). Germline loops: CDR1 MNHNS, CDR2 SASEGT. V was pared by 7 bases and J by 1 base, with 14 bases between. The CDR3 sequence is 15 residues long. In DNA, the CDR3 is TGTGCCAGCATGGTGGCAGGGAGGTCCTACAATGAGCAGTTCTTC. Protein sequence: CASMVAGRSYNEQFF.

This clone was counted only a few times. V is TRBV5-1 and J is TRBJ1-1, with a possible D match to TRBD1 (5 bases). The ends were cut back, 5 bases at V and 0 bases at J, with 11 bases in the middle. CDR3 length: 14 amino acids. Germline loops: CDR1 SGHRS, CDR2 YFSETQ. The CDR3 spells CASRDGGMNTEAFF. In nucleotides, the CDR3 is TGCGCCAGCAGGGACGGGGGGATGAACACTGAAGCTTTCTTT.

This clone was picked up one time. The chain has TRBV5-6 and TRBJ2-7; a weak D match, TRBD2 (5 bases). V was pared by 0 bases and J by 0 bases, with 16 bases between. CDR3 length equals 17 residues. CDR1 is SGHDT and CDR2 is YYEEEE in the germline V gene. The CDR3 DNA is TGTGCCAGCAGCTTGGGAGTGGCGGGTTGGGGCTCCTACGAGCAGTACTTC. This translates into CASSLGVAGWGSYEQYF.

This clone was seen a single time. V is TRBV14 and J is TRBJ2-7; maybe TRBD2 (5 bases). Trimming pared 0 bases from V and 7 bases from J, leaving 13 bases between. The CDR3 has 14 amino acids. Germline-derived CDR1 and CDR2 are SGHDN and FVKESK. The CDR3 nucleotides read TGTGCCAGCAGCCAAGAGACTAACCCACGGGAGCAGTACTTC. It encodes CASSQETNPREQYF.

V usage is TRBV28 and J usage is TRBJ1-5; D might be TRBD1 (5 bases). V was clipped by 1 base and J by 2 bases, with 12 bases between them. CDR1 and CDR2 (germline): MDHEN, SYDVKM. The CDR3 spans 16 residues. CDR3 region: CASSLSGGWGNQPQHF. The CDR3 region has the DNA TGTGCCAGCAGTTTATCCGGGGGGTGGGGCAATCAGCCCCAGCATTTT.

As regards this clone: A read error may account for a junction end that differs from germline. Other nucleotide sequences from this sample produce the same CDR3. CDR3 nucleotide sequence: TGTGCCAGCAGCAGCGACTCGGATACCTACGAGCAGTATTTC. Amino acids: CASSSDSDTYEQYF. This chain links TRBV7-9 with TRBJ2-7; no firm D call. The CDR3 totals 14 residues. In germline, CDR1 is SEHNR, CDR2 FQNEAQ (reference sequence).